One T cell receptor beta chain is described in this entry. What it recognizes is unknown. The CDR3 spans 16 residues. Germline V lookup: CDR1 ENHRY, CDR2 SYGVKD. It was by 5' RACE with UMI labels that the TRB cDNA libraries were prepared. TCRdb re-called the 5' RACE reads and gives one entry per CDR3 protein, without DNA. The listing records more than 70,000 distinct CDR3 sequences. The sample is drawn from a study of CXCR3-negative and CXCR3-positive naive CD8 T cells. The study, taken as a whole, reports: Partly lower CXCR3 expression followed cryopreservation, and most assays relied on fresh PBMCs. In CXCR3-positive naive cells, the TRB CDR3s were more hydrophobic than in CXCR3-negative naive cells.

The sequence was obtained from a human donor in good health. Some clones in this sample may be carry-over from other donors' samples. The rearrangement joins TRBV10-3 to TRBJ2-1; without DNA, the TCRdb call of TRBD2 cannot be checked. Source material: naive CXCR3+ CD8+ T cells from blood. As to subset: CD45RO-CCR7+CD27+CD95- naive CD8+ T cells expressing CXCR3 (TNR3+). The CDR3 spells CAISGRVGLDRPEQFF.